This passage covers 24 T cell receptor beta chains from one sample sequenced in a study of blood T cell repertoires in COVID-19. The protocol was immunoSEQ multiplex PCR, while the TCRdb copy is restricted to in-frame clones and leaves out a portion. The profile shows 200,000 to 300,000 clones, 84% of them singletons. Sequences were obtained from peripheral blood. The source is a human donor in a cohort sampled during active COVID-19.

The genes are TRBV9 and TRBJ2-5, with 15 bases lining up with TRBD2. CDR1 and CDR2 (germline): SGDLS, YYNGEE. The CDR3 length is 17 residues. Losses at the gene ends were 3 bases for V and 2 bases for J; bases not matched to a gene: 5. CDR3 sequence reads: CASSAAGLAGGQETQYF. CDR3 nucleotides: TGTGCCAGCAGCGCCGCCGGACTAGCGGGAGGGCAAGAGACCCAGTACTTC.

The V gene is TRBV10-1, the J gene TRBJ2-7, with 10 bases matching TRBD2. This CDR3 is built from 16 residues. The V and J ends lost 2 bases and 4 bases, in that order; junction bases with no gene match: 8. Germline V gene sequence: CDR1 WNHNN, CDR2 SYGVQD (reference sequence). The CDR3 region has the DNA TGCGCCAGCAGTGAGAACGCAGCGGGAGGGGTTTACGAGCAGTACTTC. Translated, it gives CASSENAAGGVYEQYF.

The rearrangement links TRBV7-2 to TRBJ1-1, with 7 bases fitting TRBD1. The CDR3 consists of 14 residues. Unmatched junction bases numbered 10, after V lost 5 bases and J lost 7 bases. Germline values: CDR1 SGHTA, CDR2 FQGNSA. CDR3 in DNA: TGTGCCAGCAGCCGCAACATGGGGACAGTTGAAGCTTTCTTT. It translates to CASSRNMGTVEAFF.

The chain uses TRBV4-3 and TRBJ1-3; tentative D call: TRBD1 (5 bases). Trimming took off 1 base at V and 2 bases at J, with 15 bases between the two ends. The CDR3 is 17 residues long. From germline, CDR1 is LGHNA and CDR2 YSLEER. CDR3 nucleotide sequence: TGCGCCAGCAGCCAAGTTGCGACAGCCAACACTGGAAACACCATATATTTT. Translating it yields CASSQVATANTGNTIYF.

This clone showed up just a few times. The chain joins TRBV24-1 to TRBJ2-5, with TRBD2 as a possible D gene (7 bases). The CDR3 totals 15 residues. Between the trimmed V and J ends, which lost 4 bases and 7 bases, there was a span of 18 bases. Germline assignment: CDR1 KGHDR and CDR2 SFDVKD. The CDR3 loop is CATSDLHEGEGTQYF. DNA of the CDR3: TGTGCCACCAGTGACCTCCATGAGGGGGAGGGGACCCAGTACTTC.

This rearrangement joins TRBV7-3 to TRBJ2-1, with D maybe TRBD2 (5 bases). Germline V gene lookup returns CDR1 SGHTA and CDR2 FQGTGA. V was cut by 3 bases and J by 1 base, with 10 bases left in between. The CDR3 runs 15 residues. The CDR3 reads CASSLVTGSYNEQFF. The CDR3 nucleotides are TGTGCCAGCAGCTTGGTAACGGGATCCTACAATGAGCAGTTCTTC.

The chain employs TRBV27 and TRBJ1-6; D may be TRBD1 (5 bases). The CDR3 has 15 residues. V lost 6 bases and J 4 bases, leaving 13 bases between the germline ends. CDR1 and CDR2 (germline): MNHEY, SMNVEV (reference sequence). CDR3 in DNA: TGTGCCAGCAGCCCTAGTCGGGGGTATAATTCACCCCTCCACTTT. As protein: CASSPSRGYNSPLHF.

The chain is built from TRBV6-5 and TRBJ1-2; the D is unclear. This CDR3 has 12 residues. Germline assignment: CDR1 MNHEY and CDR2 SVGAGI. Between the trimmed V and J ends, which lost 4 bases and 1 base, there was a span of 4 bases. The CDR3 DNA reads as TGTGCCAGCAGTTCCAATAACTATGGCTACACCTTC. It translates to CASSSNNYGYTF.

The V gene is TRBV2, the J gene TRBJ2-7; 7 bases align to TRBD2. Germline assignment: CDR1 SNHLY and CDR2 FYNNEI. J lost 0 bases, V lost 7 bases, and 6 bases had no gene match. The CDR3 is made up of 14 amino acids. In nucleotides, the CDR3 is TGTGCCAGCAACGGGGGGAGGGTCTCCTACGAGCAGTACTTC. Residues: CASNGGRVSYEQYF. The complete variable domain, with remaining parts taken from reference TRBV2 and TRBJ2-7, reads EPEVTQTPSHQVTQMGQEVILRCVPISNHLYFYWYRQILGQKVEFLVSFYNNEISEKSEIFDDQFSVERPDGSNFTLKIRSTKLEDSAMYFCASNGGRVSYEQYFGPGTRLTVT.

The chain recombines TRBV24-1 with TRBJ1-1, with D maybe TRBD1 (5 bases). Germline CDR1 KGHDR, CDR2 SFDVKD. Trimming took off 6 bases at V and 2 bases at J, with 12 bases between the two ends. The CDR3 is 14 residues long. The CDR3 region has the DNA TGTGCCACCAGTCCTCGCGGGGGTAACACTGAAGCTTTCTTT. Translation: CATSPRGGNTEAFF.

The V and J genes are TRBV27 and TRBJ1-2; perhaps TRBD1 as D (5 bases). The CDR3 covers 13 residues. Trimming took 10 bases from V and 2 from J, leaving 14 bases between them. Germline V gene sequence: CDR1 MNHEY, CDR2 SMNVEV (reference sequence). The CDR3 DNA sequence: TGTGCCACATCCCAGGGATGGAACTATGGCTACACCTTC. This translates into CATSQGWNYGYTF.

V is TRBV6-5 and J is TRBJ2-7; D is possibly TRBD1 (8 bases). Germline V gives CDR1 MNHEY, CDR2 SVGAGI. The V end lost 4 bases, the J end lost 2 bases, and 18 bases lay between the germline ends. This CDR3 has 16 residues. CDR3 DNA sequence: TGTGCCAGCAGTTCCCAGGGGGGGACAGGCACCTACGAGCAGTACTTC. It specifies CASSSQGGTGTYEQYF.

The chain joins TRBV11-3 to TRBJ2-1; TRBD2 matches 7 bases. The CDR3 sequence is 16 residues long. Trimming removed 2 bases from V and 5 bases from J; junction bases left unmatched: 9. Germline V lookup: CDR1 SGHNT, CDR2 YENEEA. As DNA, the CDR3 is TGTGCCAGCAGCTTATACGGCGGGAGCTGGGACAATGAGCAGTTCTTC. As protein: CASSLYGGSWDNEQFF.

The V call is TRBV5-5, the J call TRBJ2-1, with 12 bases fitting TRBD2. Trimming at V came to 2 bases and at J to 10 bases, leaving 4 bases not matched to a gene. The germline V gene has CDR1 SGHKS and CDR2 YYEKEE (reference sequence). The CDR3 sequence is 14 residues long. The CDR3 reads CASSFGLAGREQFF. For the CDR3, the DNA is TGTGCCAGCAGCTTCGGACTAGCGGGGAGGGAGCAGTTCTTC. Using reference TRBV5-5 and TRBJ2-1 for the parts outside the CDR3, the full variable domain is DAGVTQSPTHLIKTRGQQVTLRCSPISGHKSVSWYQQVLGQGPQFIFQYYEKEERGRGNFPDRFSARQFPNYSSELNVNALLLGDSALYLCASSFGLAGREQFFGPGTRLTVL.

The chain links TRBV5-8 to TRBJ2-1, with D possibly being TRBD1 (7 bases). CDR3 length: 15 residues. The germline CDR1 and CDR2 sequences are SGHTS and YDEGEE. Deletions cut 6 bases from V and 4 bases from J, with 17 bases between. The CDR3 sequence: CASNSGQGGYNEQFF. The DNA of the CDR3 is TGTGCCAGCAACAGCGGGCAGGGGGGTTACAATGAGCAGTTCTTC.

This chain joins TRBV7-9 and TRBJ2-2; D is unresolved. The V gene's germline CDR1 is SEHNR and CDR2 FQNEAQ (reference sequence). Trimming took off 7 bases at V and 4 bases at J, with 7 bases between the two ends. The CDR3 length is 12 residues. CDR3 sequence: CASTPSTGELFF. CDR3 in DNA: TGTGCCAGCACGCCTTCCACCGGGGAGCTGTTTTTT.

This chain uses TRBV21-1 with TRBJ2-7; the table's D call, TRBD2, has no DNA check behind it. TRBV21-1 has pseudogene status. CDR3 length: 15 amino acids. Here the CDR3 DNA reads TGTGCCAGCAGCCAACTGCGAGCGGGGCACTACGAGCAGTACTTC. Amino acids: CASSQLRAGHYEQYF.

The chain has TRBV6-5 and TRBJ2-1; TRBD2 might be the D (6 bases). Per germline, CDR1 MNHEY and CDR2 SVGAGI. Trimming took off 5 bases at V and 15 bases at J, with 17 bases between the two ends. This CDR3 has 12 amino acids. CDR3 nucleotide sequence: TGTGCCAGCAGTCCGCTAGGGACTTCGGGGTTCTTC. Translated: CASSPLGTSGFF.

The sample holds a few counts of this clone. The gene calls are TRBV5-1 and TRBJ2-2, with 9 positions matching TRBD2. CDR1 is SGHRS, CDR2 YFSETQ, per germline. The V and J ends lost 4 bases and 3 bases, in that order; junction bases with no gene match: 7. The CDR3 loop spans 16 amino acids. The CDR3 spells CASSTERGVYTGELFF. In nucleotides, the CDR3 is TGCGCCAGCAGCACCGAGCGGGGGGTTTACACCGGGGAGCTGTTTTTT.

V is TRBV3-1 (or the pseudogene TRBV3-2) and J is TRBJ2-5, with 10 positions matching TRBD1. The V gene's germline CDR1 is LGHDT and CDR2 YNNKEL (reference sequence). The ends lost 3 bases at V and 4 bases at J; junction bases unmatched: 14. This CDR3 spans 18 amino acids. For the CDR3, the DNA is TGTGCCAGCAGCCACGAACACCCCGGGGGACAGGGGCGAGAGACCCAGTACTTC. Translating gives CASSHEHPGGQGRETQYF.

The chain recombines TRBV10-3 with TRBJ2-7, with TRBD1 identical over 9 bases. This CDR3 is built from 15 residues. V lost 2 bases to trimming and J lost 3 bases; unmatched junction nucleotides: 5. In germline, CDR1 is ENHRY, CDR2 SYGVKD. The DNA for the CDR3 is TGTGCCATCAGTGAGGAGGGACAGGGAGACTACGAGCAGTACTTC. This encodes CAISEEGQGDYEQYF.

This chain uses TRBV7-9 with TRBJ2-5; no firm D call. Germline-derived CDR1 and CDR2 are SEHNR and FQNEAQ (reference sequence). The CDR3 has 13 amino acids. The V end lost 6 bases, the J end lost 7 bases, and 15 bases lay between the germline ends. CDR3 region: CASSRLNGRTQYF. The CDR3 nucleotides read TGTGCCAGCAGTCGATTGAACGGTCGGACCCAGTACTTC.

This chain links TRBV5-4 with TRBJ2-3, with 7 bases matching TRBD2. Germline assignment: CDR1 SGHNT and CDR2 YYREEE (reference sequence). V shed 2 bases, J shed 4 bases, and the junction held 4 bases outside the gene matches. The CDR3 has 14 residues. The CDR3 reads CASSFAGVSDTQYF. The CDR3 region has the DNA TGTGCCAGCAGCTTTGCGGGGGTTTCAGATACGCAGTATTTT.

This clone has a single count. The J gene is TRBJ1-5, the V gene TRBV11-2; 7 bases map to TRBD1. Germline assignment: CDR1 SGHAT and CDR2 FQNNGV. The CDR3 has 17 residues. Germline trimming cut 4 bases from V and 0 bases from J; bases unmatched to any gene: 9. CDR3 nucleotide sequence: TGTGCCAGCAGCTCCGGGACAGCGACGTATAGCAATCAGCCCCAGCATTTT. This gives the protein CASSSGTATYSNQPQHF.